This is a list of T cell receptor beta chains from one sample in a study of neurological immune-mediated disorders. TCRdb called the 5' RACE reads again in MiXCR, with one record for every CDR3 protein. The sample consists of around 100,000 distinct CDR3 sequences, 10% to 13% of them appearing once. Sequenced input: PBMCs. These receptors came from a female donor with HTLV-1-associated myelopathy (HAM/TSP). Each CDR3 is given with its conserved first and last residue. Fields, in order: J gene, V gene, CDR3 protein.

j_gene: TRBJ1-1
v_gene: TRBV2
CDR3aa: CASRRDLNTEAFF

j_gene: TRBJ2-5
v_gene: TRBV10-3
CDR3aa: CAISEKLQGETQYF

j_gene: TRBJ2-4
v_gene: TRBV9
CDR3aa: CASSDPAGRNVANIQYF

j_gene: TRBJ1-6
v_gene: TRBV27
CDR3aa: CASSLGAEDNSPLHF

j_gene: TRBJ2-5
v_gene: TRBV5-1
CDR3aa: CASSPMTGGETQYF

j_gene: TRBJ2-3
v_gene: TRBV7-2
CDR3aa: CASSYPGLAVADTQYF

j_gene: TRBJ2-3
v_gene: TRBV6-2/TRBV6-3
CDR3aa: CASKYRVPDTQYF

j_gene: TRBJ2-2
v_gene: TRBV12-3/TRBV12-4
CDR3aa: CASVTARTGELFF

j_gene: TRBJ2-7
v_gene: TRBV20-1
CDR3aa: CSADYEQYF

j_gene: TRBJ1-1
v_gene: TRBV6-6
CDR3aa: CASSYGGDREAEAFF

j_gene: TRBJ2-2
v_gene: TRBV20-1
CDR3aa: CSARRVVTVQTGELFF

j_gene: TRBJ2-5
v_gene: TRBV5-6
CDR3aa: CASSLQETQYF

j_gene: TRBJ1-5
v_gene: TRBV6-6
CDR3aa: CASSRQGNSNQPQHF

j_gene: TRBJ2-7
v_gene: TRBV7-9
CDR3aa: CASSYDLSYEQYF

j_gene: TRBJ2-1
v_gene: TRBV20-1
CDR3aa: CSARLGAGGPQEQFF

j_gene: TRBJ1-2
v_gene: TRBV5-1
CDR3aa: CASSPTGTEVYGYTF

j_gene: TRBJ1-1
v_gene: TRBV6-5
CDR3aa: CASSYSTRGGTEAFF

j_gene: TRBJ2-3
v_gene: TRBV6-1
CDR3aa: CASSEALRSNLGYF

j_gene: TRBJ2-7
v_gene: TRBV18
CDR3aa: CASSPPRDRVNEQYF

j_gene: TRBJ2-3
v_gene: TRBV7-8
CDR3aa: CASSLEGETDTQYF

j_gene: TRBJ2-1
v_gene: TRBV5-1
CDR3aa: CASSLVSGGGHEQFF

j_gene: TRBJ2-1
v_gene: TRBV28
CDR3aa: CASSSLVSGGEVYNEQFF

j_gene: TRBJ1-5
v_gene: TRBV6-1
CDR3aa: CASSEDVGGTNQPQHF

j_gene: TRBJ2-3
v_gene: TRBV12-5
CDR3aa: CASGLVIAGPHRTDTQYF

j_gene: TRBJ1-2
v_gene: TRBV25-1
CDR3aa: CATQTGQRGYTF

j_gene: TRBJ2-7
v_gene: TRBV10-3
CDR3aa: CAISGLLRSYEQYF

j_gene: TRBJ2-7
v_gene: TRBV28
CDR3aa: CATKQGPYEQYF

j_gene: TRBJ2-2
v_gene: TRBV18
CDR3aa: CASSPLVIGGRESTGELFF

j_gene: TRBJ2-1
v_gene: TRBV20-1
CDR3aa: CSARAGGRLNEQFF

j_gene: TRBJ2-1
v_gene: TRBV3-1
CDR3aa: CASSQGGLVVGEQFF

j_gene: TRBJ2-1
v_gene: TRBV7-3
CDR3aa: CASSLRGLAGLYNEQFF

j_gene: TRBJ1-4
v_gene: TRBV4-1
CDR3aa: CASSQDRQGGEKLFF

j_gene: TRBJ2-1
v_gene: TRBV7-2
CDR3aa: CASSAVAWNNEQFF

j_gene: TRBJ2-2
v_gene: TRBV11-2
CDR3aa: CASRLGGTGELFF

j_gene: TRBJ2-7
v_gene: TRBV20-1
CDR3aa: CTPGLSYEQYF

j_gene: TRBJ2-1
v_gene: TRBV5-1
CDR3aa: CASSPGQIGHNEQFF

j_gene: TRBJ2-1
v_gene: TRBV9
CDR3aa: CASSVATYNEQFF

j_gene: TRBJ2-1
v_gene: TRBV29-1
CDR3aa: CSVRTGTRSNEQFF

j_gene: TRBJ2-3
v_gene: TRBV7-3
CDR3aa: CASSLTYSTDTQYF

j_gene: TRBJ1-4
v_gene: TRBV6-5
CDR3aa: CASSSPGAPTNEKLFF

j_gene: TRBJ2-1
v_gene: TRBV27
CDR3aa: CASSLLETARTYNEQFF

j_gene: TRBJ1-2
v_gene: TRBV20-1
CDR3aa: CSARVLGHGYTF

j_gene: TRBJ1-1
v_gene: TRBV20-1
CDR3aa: CSAREGSTGRTEAFF

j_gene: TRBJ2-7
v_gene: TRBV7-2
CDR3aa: CASSLGDRGQMVQYF

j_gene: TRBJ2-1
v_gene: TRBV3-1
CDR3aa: CASSQDLFGEQFF

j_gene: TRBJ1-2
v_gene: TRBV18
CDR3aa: CASSPPAKGGYGYTF

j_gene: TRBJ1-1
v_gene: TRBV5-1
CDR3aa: CASSLQGGITEAFF

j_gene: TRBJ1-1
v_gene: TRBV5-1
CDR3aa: CAIPNTEAFF

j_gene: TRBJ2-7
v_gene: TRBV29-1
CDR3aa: CSAGRGREQYF

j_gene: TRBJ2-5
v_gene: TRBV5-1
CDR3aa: CASSFGTRQETQYF

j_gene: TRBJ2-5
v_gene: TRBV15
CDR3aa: CATSRDAGTQYF

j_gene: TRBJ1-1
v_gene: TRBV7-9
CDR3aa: CASRDANTEAFF

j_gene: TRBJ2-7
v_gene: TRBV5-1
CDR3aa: CASSLDSHEQYF

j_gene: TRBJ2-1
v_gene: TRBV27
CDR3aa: CASRRGQGNEQFF

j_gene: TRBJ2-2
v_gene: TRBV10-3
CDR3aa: CAIPDRDGGELFF

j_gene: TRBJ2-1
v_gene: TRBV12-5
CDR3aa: CASGTPAYNEQFF

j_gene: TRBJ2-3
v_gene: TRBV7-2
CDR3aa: CASSWVLPIGTDTQYF

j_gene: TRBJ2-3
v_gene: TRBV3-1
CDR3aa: CASRGLAGTTDTQYF

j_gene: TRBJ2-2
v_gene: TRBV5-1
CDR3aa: CASRPSTSGGTGELFF

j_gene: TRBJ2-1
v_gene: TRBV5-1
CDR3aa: CASSPGRQSNNEQFF